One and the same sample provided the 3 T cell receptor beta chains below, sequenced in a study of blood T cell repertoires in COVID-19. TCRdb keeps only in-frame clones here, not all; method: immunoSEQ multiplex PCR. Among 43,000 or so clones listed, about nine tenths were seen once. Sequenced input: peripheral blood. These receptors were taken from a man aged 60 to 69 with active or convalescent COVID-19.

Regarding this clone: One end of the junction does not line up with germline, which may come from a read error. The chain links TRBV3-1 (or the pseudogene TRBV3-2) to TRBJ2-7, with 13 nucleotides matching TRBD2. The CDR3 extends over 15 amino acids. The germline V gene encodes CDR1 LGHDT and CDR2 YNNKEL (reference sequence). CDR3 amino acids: CASSWTSGGSYEQYF. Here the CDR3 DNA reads TGTGCCAGCAGTTGGACTAGCGGGGGATCCTATGAGCAGTACTTC.

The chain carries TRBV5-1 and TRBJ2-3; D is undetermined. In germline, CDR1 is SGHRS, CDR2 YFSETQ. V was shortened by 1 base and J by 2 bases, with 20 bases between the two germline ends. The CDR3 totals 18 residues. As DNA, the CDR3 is TGCGCCAGCAGCTTGACAGTCACCCTCGTCGTCGACACAGATACGCAGTATTTT. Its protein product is CASSLTVTLVVDTDTQYF.

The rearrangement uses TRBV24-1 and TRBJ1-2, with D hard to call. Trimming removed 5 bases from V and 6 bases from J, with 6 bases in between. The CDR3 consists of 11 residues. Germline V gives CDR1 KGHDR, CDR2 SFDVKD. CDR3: CATSGEDGYTF. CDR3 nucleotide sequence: TGTGCCACCAGTGGGGAGGATGGCTACACCTTC.